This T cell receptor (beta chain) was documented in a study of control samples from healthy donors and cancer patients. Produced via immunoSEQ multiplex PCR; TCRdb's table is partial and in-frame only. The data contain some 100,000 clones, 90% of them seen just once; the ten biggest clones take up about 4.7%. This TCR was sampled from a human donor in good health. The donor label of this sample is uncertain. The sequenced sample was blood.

This chain's CDR3 is CASSDLFSAEQFF. In nucleotides, the CDR3 is TGTGCCAGCAGTGACCTCTTTTCTGCTGAGCAGTTCTTC. The genes are TRBV28 and TRBJ2-1; D ambiguous. The V gene's germline CDR1 is MDHEN and CDR2 SYDVKM. Trimming took off 5 bases at V and 9 bases at J, with 14 bases between the two ends. The CDR3 runs 13 residues.